Below, one T cell receptor (beta chain) is given with its context. Only CD45RO-negative cells positively selected for CCR7 counted as naive CD8 cells, so terminally differentiated effector memory CD45RA+ cells were excluded. The junction had 7 bases not matched to a gene; V was cut back by 4 bases and J by 8 bases. In germline, CDR1 is GTSNPN, CDR2 SVGIG (reference sequence). The CDR3 extends over 14 amino acids. These data are taken from a study of shared clonotypes between healthy human individuals. Profiled with immunoSEQ multiplex PCR; TCRdb holds only in-frame clones, not every one. This table has around 580,000 clones, 95% to 98% appearing once.

Sequenced input: naive CD8+ T cells sorted from blood. The chain uses TRBV30 and TRBJ2-1; 11 bases line up with TRBD2. The source of this sequence is a man aged 25-45 years in good health. Here the CDR3 DNA reads TGTGCCTGGACGATAGCGGGAGGGCCCCATGAGCAGTTCTTC. Protein: CAWTIAGGPHEQFF.